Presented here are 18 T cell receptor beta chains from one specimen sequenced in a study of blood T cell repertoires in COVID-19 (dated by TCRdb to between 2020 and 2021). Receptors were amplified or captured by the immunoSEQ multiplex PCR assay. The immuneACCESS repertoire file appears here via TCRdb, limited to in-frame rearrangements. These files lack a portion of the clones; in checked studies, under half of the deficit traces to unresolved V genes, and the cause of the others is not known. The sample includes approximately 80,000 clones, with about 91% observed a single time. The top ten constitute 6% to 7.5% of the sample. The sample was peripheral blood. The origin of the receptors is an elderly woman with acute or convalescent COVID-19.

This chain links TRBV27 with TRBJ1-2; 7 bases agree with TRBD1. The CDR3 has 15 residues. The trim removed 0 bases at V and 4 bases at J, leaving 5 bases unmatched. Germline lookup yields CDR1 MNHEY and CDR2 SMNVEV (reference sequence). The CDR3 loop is CASSLSPTGFYGYTF. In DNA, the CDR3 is TGTGCCAGCAGTTTATCCCCGACAGGGTTCTATGGCTACACCTTC.

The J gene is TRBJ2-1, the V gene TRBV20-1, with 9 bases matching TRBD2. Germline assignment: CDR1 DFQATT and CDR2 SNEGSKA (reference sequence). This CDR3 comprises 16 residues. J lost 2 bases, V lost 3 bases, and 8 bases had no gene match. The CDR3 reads CSASRRGGLTYNEQFF. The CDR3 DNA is TGCAGTGCTAGTAGGCGGGGGGGCTTAACCTACAATGAGCAGTTCTTC.

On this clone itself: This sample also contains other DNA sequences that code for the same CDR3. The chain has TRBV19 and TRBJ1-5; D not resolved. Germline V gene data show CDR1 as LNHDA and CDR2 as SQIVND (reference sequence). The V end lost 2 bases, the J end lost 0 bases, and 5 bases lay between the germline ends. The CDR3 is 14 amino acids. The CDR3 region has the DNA TGTGCCAGTAGTATACAAAATAGCAATCAGCCCCAGCATTTT. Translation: CASSIQNSNQPQHF.

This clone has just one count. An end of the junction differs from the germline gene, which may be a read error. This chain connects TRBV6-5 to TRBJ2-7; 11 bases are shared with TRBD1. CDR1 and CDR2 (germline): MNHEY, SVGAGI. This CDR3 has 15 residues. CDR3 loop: CARRGAGTGGYEQYF. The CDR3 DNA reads TGTGCCCGCAGGGGGGCCGGGACAGGGGGCTACGAGCAGTACTTC.

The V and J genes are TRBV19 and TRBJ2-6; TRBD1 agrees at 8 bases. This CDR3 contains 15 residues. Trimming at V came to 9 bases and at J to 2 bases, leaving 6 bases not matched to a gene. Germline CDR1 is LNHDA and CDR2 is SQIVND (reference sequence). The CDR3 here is CASRDRSPGANVLTF. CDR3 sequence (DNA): TGTGCCAGCCGGGACAGGTCTCCTGGGGCCAACGTCCTGACTTTC.

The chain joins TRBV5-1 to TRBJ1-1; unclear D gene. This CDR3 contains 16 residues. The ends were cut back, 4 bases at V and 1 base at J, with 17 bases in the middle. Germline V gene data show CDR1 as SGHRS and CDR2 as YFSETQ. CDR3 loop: CASSGSPGGKNTEAFF. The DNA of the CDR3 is TGCGCCAGCAGCGGGTCACCCGGCGGGAAGAACACTGAAGCTTTCTTT.

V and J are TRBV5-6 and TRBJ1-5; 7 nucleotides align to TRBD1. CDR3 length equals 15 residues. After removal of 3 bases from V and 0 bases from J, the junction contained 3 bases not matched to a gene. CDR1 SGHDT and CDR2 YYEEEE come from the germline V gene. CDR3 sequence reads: CASSSTGFSNQPQHF. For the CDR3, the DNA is TGTGCCAGCAGCTCGACAGGGTTTAGCAATCAGCCCCAGCATTTT.

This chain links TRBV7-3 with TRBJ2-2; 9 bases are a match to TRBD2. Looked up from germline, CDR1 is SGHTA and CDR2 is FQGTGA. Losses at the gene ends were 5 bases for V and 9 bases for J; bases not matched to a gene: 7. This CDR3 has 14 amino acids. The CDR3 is CASSRTSVVRELFF. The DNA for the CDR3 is TGTGCCAGCAGCCGGACTAGCGTCGTCCGGGAGCTGTTTTTT.

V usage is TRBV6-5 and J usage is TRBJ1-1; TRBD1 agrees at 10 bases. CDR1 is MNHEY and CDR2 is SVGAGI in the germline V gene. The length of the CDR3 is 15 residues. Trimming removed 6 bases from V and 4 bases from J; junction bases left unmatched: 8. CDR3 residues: CASSHDRGRVTEAFF. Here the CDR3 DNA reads TGTGCCAGCAGCCACGACAGGGGGCGCGTCACTGAAGCTTTCTTT.

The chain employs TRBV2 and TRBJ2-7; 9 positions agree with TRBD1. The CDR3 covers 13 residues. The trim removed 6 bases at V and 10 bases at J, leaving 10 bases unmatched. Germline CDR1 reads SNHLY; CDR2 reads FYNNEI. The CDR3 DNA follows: TGTGCCAGCAGGTGGGACAGGGATGACGTACAGTACTTC. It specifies CASRWDRDDVQYF.

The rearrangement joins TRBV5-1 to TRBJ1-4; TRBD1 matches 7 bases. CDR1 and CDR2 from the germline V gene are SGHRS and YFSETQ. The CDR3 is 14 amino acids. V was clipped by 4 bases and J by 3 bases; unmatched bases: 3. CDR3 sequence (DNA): TGCGCCAGCAGCATACAGGGGTCTAATGAAAAACTGTTTTTT. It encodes CASSIQGSNEKLFF.

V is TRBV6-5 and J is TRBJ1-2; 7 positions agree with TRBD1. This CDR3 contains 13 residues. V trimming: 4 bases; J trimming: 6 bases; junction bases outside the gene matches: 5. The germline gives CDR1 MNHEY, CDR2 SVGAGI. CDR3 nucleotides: TGTGCCAGCAGTTTAGCAGGGGGTGATGGCTACACCTTC. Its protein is CASSLAGGDGYTF.

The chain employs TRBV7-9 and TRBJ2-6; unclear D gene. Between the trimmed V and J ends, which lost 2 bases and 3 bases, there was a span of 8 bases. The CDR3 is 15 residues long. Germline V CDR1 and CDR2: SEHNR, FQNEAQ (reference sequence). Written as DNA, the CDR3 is TGTGCCAGCAGCTTAATGACGGGTGGGGCCAACGTCCTGACTTTC. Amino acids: CASSLMTGGANVLTF.

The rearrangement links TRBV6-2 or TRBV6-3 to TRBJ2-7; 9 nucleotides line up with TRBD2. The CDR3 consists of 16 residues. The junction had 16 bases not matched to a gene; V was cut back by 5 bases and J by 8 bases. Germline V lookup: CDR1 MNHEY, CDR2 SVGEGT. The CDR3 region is CASSRPTRGGVIKQYF. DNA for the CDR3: TGTGCCAGCAGTCGTCCCACTCGCGGGGGGGTAATCAAGCAGTACTTC.

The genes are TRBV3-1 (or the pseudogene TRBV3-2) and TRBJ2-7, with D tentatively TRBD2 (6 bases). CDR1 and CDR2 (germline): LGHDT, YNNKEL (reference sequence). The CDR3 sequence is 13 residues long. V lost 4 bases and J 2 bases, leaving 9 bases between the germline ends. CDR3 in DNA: TGTGCCAGCAGCCGACTAGGAGCCTACGAGCAGTACTTC. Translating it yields CASSRLGAYEQYF.

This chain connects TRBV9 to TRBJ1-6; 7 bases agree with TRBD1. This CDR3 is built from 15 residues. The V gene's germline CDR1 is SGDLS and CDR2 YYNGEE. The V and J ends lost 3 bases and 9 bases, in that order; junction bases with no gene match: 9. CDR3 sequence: CASSALTGKGSPLHF. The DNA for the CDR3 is TGTGCCAGCAGCGCTTTGACAGGGAAAGGTTCACCCCTCCACTTT. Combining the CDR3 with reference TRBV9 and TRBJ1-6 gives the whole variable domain DSGVTQTPKHLITATGQRVTLRCSPRSGDLSVYWYQQSLDQGLQFLIQYYNGEERAKGNILERFSAQQFPDLHSELNLSSLELGDSALYFCASSALTGKGSPLHFGNGTRLTVT.

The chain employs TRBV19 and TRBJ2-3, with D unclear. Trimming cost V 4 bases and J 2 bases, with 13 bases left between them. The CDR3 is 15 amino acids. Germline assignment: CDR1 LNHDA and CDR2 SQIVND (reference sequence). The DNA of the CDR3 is TGTGCCAGTAGTAAGACTGAAGTTTACACAGATACGCAGTATTTT. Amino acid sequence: CASSKTEVYTDTQYF.

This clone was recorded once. The CDR3 DNA reads TGTGCCAGCAGCCGCGCGGCGGGGGCATTAGAGACCCAGTACTTC. It specifies CASSRAAGALETQYF. The rearrangement uses TRBV14 and TRBJ2-5, with a possible D match to TRBD2 (7 bases). The CDR3 covers 15 residues. Germline CDR1 SGHDN, CDR2 FVKESK. The V end lost 4 bases, the J end lost 4 bases, and 16 bases lay between the germline ends.